A single sample gave rise to the 26 T cell receptor beta chains below, sequenced in a study of T cells in localized non-small cell lung cancer. Produced via immunoSEQ multiplex PCR; TCRdb's table is partial and in-frame only. Of some 64,000 clones listed, roughly 90% were seen once; the top ten hold just under 2%. Source: peripheral blood, taken before any cancer treatment. Source of these receptors: a woman aged 40 to 75 with stage I lung adenocarcinoma.

This rearrangement joins TRBV5-1 to TRBJ2-1; D is undetermined. This CDR3 contains 14 residues. Germline CDR1 and CDR2: SGHRS and YFSETQ. Trimming took off 1 base at V and 6 bases at J, with 11 bases between the two ends. The CDR3 sequence is CASSLSRDSNEQFF. CDR3 coding DNA: TGCGCCAGCAGCTTGAGTAGGGATAGCAATGAGCAGTTCTTC. The full variable domain, its missing parts supplied by reference TRBV5-1 and TRBJ2-1, is KAGVTQTPRYLIKTRGQQVTLSCSPISGHRSVSWYQQTPGQGLQFLFEYFSETQRNKGNFPGRFSGRQFSNSRSEMNVSTLELGDSALYLCASSLSRDSNEQFFGPGTRLTVL.

The V call is TRBV7-8, the J call TRBJ1-1; unclear D gene. Germline V gene sequence: CDR1 SGHVS, CDR2 FQNEAQ. The CDR3 runs 14 residues. Between the trimmed V and J ends, which lost 1 base and 1 base, there was a span of 7 bases. The DNA for the CDR3 is TGTGCCAGCAGCTTAGTCGCACAGAACACTGAAGCTTTCTTT. This translates into CASSLVAQNTEAFF.

This chain links TRBV21-1 with TRBJ2-2; the table gives TRBD1 as D, unverified against the DNA. TRBV21-1 is tagged as a pseudogene. CDR3 length: 17 amino acids. The CDR3 DNA reads as TGTGCCAGCAGCGTCTGGACAGGGGGCGCGGGCACCGGGGAGCTGTTTTTT. As protein: CASSVWTGGAGTGELFF.

CDR3 in DNA: TGCGCCAGCAGCTTGGCCGGGACTACCAATCAGCCCCAGCATTTT. The encoded protein is CASSLAGTTNQPQHF. The gene calls are TRBV5-1 and TRBJ1-5; maybe TRBD1 (5 bases). CDR1 and CDR2 (germline): SGHRS, YFSETQ. The CDR3 runs 15 residues. The V end was cut by 0 bases, the J end by 3 bases, with 10 bases between.

The chain is built from TRBV7-2 and TRBJ1-1, with D uncertain. Looked up from germline, CDR1 is SGHTA and CDR2 is FQGNSA. The V end lost 3 bases, the J end lost 4 bases, and 15 bases lay between the germline ends. The CDR3 spans 15 residues. CDR3 nucleotides: TGTGCCAGCAGCTTTTTCGTAGCTTCGGGCACTGAAGCTTTCTTT. Amino acids: CASSFFVASGTEAFF. The entire variable domain, with the rest obtained from reference TRBV7-2 and TRBJ1-1, is as follows: GAGVSQSPSNKVTEKGKDVELRCDPISGHTALYWYRQSLGQGLEFLIYFQGNSAPDKSGLPSDRFSAERTGGSVSTLTIQRTQQEDSAVYLCASSFFVASGTEAFFGQGTRLTVV.

The chain couples TRBV15 to TRBJ2-5; D remains unclear. The CDR3 totals 14 residues. The V end lost 1 base, the J end lost 3 bases, and 9 bases lay between the germline ends. The germline V gene has CDR1 LNHNV and CDR2 YYDKDF (reference sequence). The CDR3 DNA sequence: TGTGCCACCAGCAGAGGGCCAGGAGAAGAGACCCAGTACTTC. It codes for CATSRGPGEETQYF.

The chain carries TRBV6-5 and TRBJ2-1; 7 bases map to TRBD2. V was pared by 0 bases and J by 4 bases, with 3 bases of the junction left unmatched. The CDR3 runs to 15 residues. Germline assignment: CDR1 MNHEY and CDR2 SVGAGI. CDR3 loop: CASSYSSRGYNEQFF. CDR3 nucleotides: TGTGCCAGCAGTTACTCGTCGCGGGGGTACAATGAGCAGTTCTTC.

This clone was seen more than once but under ten times. The CDR3 loop reads CASSLTGSRRNSPLHF. The CDR3 coding sequence is TGCGCCAGCAGCTTGACAGGGAGTAGGAGGAATTCACCCCTCCACTTT. The chain employs TRBV5-1 and TRBJ1-6; tentatively, D is TRBD1 (6 bases). Trimming took off 1 base at V and 7 bases at J, with 15 bases between the two ends. The germline CDR1 and CDR2 sequences are SGHRS and YFSETQ. This CDR3 has 16 amino acids. Combining the CDR3 with reference TRBV5-1 and TRBJ1-6 gives the whole variable domain KAGVTQTPRYLIKTRGQQVTLSCSPISGHRSVSWYQQTPGQGLQFLFEYFSETQRNKGNFPGRFSGRQFSNSRSEMNVSTLELGDSALYLCASSLTGSRRNSPLHFGNGTRLTVT.

This clone was observed once. The CDR3 DNA sequence: TGTGCCAGCAGTTTTTCCAACTTGGTGGGCACTGAAGCTTTCTTT. Encoded protein: CASSFSNLVGTEAFF. V usage is TRBV27 and J usage is TRBJ1-1; D unclear. CDR1 and CDR2 from the germline V gene are MNHEY and SMNVEV (reference sequence). The CDR3 is 15 amino acids. Trimming took off 3 bases at V and 4 bases at J, with 15 bases between the two ends.

This clone was observed a single time. This chain links TRBV6-6 with TRBJ2-1, with D perhaps matching TRBD2 (5 bases). CDR3 length equals 14 residues. V was cut by 7 bases and J by 5 bases, with 15 bases left in between. Germline CDR1 reads MNHNY; CDR2 reads SVGAGI (reference sequence). In nucleotides, the CDR3 is TGTGCCAGCAAACGTGAGGGTTTGGACAATGAGCAGTTCTTC. It specifies CASKREGLDNEQFF.

The CDR3 spells CASSQGSWRDEQYF. The DNA for the CDR3 is TGTGCCAGCAGCCAAGGAAGTTGGAGGGACGAGCAGTACTTC. The chain joins TRBV14 to TRBJ2-7; the D gene is possibly TRBD2 (6 bases). V was pared by 1 base and J by 5 bases, with 12 bases between. Germline V CDR1 and CDR2: SGHDN, FVKESK. The CDR3 covers 14 residues.

This chain connects TRBV19 to TRBJ2-6; the D is unclear. CDR3 length equals 11 residues. V was clipped by 3 bases and J by 6 bases, with 0 bases between them. Germline loops: CDR1 LNHDA, CDR2 SQIVND (reference sequence). The CDR3 loop is CASSMANVLTF. DNA of the CDR3: TGTGCCAGTAGTATGGCCAACGTCCTGACTTTC.

V gene TRBV28 combines with J gene TRBJ2-7, with TRBD2 as a possible D gene (5 bases). V gave up 6 bases and J gave up 0 bases, with 12 bases separating them. Germline V CDR1 and CDR2: MDHEN, SYDVKM. The CDR3 totals 14 residues. The CDR3 bases are TGTGCCAGCAGCATCGAGGGAAGCTCCTACGAGCAGTACTTC. This encodes CASSIEGSSYEQYF.

The rearrangement joins TRBV5-4 to TRBJ2-7, with D perhaps TRBD2 (5 bases). Deletions cut 4 bases from V and 2 bases from J, with 13 bases between. Germline CDR1 reads SGHNT; CDR2 reads YYREEE (reference sequence). The CDR3 is 14 amino acids. CDR3 DNA sequence: TGTGCCAGCAGCCTGGGAGAAGGCGCCTACGAGCAGTACTTC. As protein: CASSLGEGAYEQYF.

The chain combines TRBV5-4 with TRBJ2-7, with a possible D match to TRBD2 (7 bases). The CDR3 is 16 residues long. V dropped 4 bases and J dropped 4 bases, with 21 bases sitting between them. Germline CDR1 is SGHNT and CDR2 is YYREEE (reference sequence). CDR3 in DNA: TGTGCCAGCAGCAAGGGGGGGGATAGCGACTTTTACGAGCAGTACTTC. Translation: CASSKGGDSDFYEQYF.

The chain combines TRBV28 with TRBJ2-5, with D possibly matching TRBD2 (6 bases). The V end was cut by 4 bases, the J end by 1 base, with 16 bases between. Germline CDR1 and CDR2: MDHEN and SYDVKM. This CDR3 is built from 16 residues. In DNA, the CDR3 is TGTGCCAGCAGTTCTTTTCTACCCGGGAGCCAAGAGACCCAGTACTTC. It yields the protein CASSSFLPGSQETQYF.

Points on this clone: The junction and the germline gene differ at one end; a read error may be behind it. The V gene is TRBV7-2, the J gene TRBJ1-4; no reliable D call. Germline V lookup: CDR1 SGHTA, CDR2 FQGNSA. This CDR3 spans 14 amino acids. In nucleotides, the CDR3 is TGTGCCAGCAGCTTAAGGTCTCTGGGTGAAAGACTGTTTTTT. Protein product: CASSLRSLGERLFF.

The V gene is TRBV20-1, the J gene TRBJ1-2; 7 nucleotides agree with TRBD1. V shed 6 bases and J 7 bases; nucleotides not matched to a gene: 5. This CDR3 region has 11 residues. In germline, CDR1 is DFQATT, CDR2 SNEGSKA (reference sequence). CDR3 in DNA: TGCAGTGCAGGGACAGATACTGGCTACACCTTC. Its translation: CSAGTDTGYTF.

V and J are TRBV25-1 and TRBJ2-2; no clear D gene. Germline V lookup: CDR1 MGHDK, CDR2 SYGVNS. The CDR3 consists of 15 residues. The V gene lost 1 base and the J gene lost 5 bases, with 11 bases spanning the gap. The CDR3 region has the DNA TGTGCCAGCAGTGAATCGGTCTTAATGACCGGGGAGCTGTTTTTT. Its protein is CASSESVLMTGELFF.

The chain is built from TRBV5-6 and TRBJ2-1, with 8 bases fitting TRBD2. With 3 bases clipped from V and 3 bases from J, the junction kept 5 bases outside the gene matches. CDR3 length equals 15 residues. Germline V lookup: CDR1 SGHDT, CDR2 YYEEEE. The CDR3 nucleotides are TGTGCCAGCAGCTCACTAGCGGACTACTACAATGAGCAGTTCTTC. It encodes CASSSLADYYNEQFF.

J is TRBJ2-7 and V is TRBV6-5; D remains ambiguous. Between the trimmed V and J ends, which lost 6 bases and 2 bases, there was a span of 11 bases. Germline-derived CDR1 and CDR2 are MNHEY and SVGAGI. This CDR3 region has 13 residues. CDR3 DNA sequence: TGTGCCAGCAGGTCGATGTTCCCCTACGAGCAGTACTTC. This translates into CASRSMFPYEQYF.

V is TRBV14 and J is TRBJ2-7; D call uncertain. V gave up 1 base and J gave up 4 bases, with 11 bases separating them. The CDR3 runs 14 residues. Germline CDR1 is SGHDN and CDR2 is FVKESK. In nucleotides, the CDR3 is TGTGCCAGCAGCCAAGCGTCAGCTTTTTACGAGCAGTACTTC. It codes for CASSQASAFYEQYF.

The chain couples TRBV19 to TRBJ2-7, with a possible D match to TRBD2 (6 bases). V gave up 3 bases and J gave up 0 bases, with 9 bases separating them. The V gene's germline CDR1 is LNHDA and CDR2 SQIVND (reference sequence). The CDR3 has 14 amino acids. In DNA form, the CDR3 reads TGTGCCAGTAGTATGGGACTTTCCTCCTACGAGCAGTACTTC. This sequence encodes CASSMGLSSYEQYF.

The chain is built from TRBV5-1 and TRBJ1-1; possible D gene TRBD1, 6 bases. CDR1 and CDR2 from the germline V gene are SGHRS and YFSETQ. V was clipped by 0 bases and J by 11 bases, with 14 bases between them. The CDR3 length is 13 residues. DNA of the CDR3: TGCGCCAGCAGCTTGGAAATGCGACAGGATGCTTTCTTT. Translation: CASSLEMRQDAFF.

The chain employs TRBV5-4 and TRBJ2-7, with 7 bases matching TRBD2. Germline loops: CDR1 SGHNT, CDR2 YYREEE (reference sequence). The CDR3 contains 18 residues. The V and J ends lost 3 bases and 2 bases, in that order; junction bases with no gene match: 17. The CDR3 protein is CASSWGGRTRGDTYEQYF. In DNA, the CDR3 is TGTGCCAGCAGCTGGGGGGGTCGGACGCGGGGTGATACCTACGAGCAGTACTTC. The full variable domain, in which reference TRBV5-4 and TRBJ2-7 provide the parts outside the CDR3, is ETGVTQSPTHLIKTRGQQVTLRCSSQSGHNTVSWYQQALGQGPQFIFQYYREEENGRGNFPPRFSGLQFPNYSSELNVNALELDDSALYLCASSWGGRTRGDTYEQYFGPGTRLTVT.

The V gene is TRBV18, the J gene TRBJ1-2; TRBD1 matches 7 bases. The CDR3 has 13 residues. The V and J ends lost 1 base and 5 bases, in that order; junction bases with no gene match: 1. The germline V gene encodes CDR1 KGHSH and CDR2 LQKENI. The CDR3 sequence is CASSPRQGYGYTF. CDR3 DNA sequence: TGTGCCAGCTCACCACGACAGGGTTATGGCTACACCTTC.